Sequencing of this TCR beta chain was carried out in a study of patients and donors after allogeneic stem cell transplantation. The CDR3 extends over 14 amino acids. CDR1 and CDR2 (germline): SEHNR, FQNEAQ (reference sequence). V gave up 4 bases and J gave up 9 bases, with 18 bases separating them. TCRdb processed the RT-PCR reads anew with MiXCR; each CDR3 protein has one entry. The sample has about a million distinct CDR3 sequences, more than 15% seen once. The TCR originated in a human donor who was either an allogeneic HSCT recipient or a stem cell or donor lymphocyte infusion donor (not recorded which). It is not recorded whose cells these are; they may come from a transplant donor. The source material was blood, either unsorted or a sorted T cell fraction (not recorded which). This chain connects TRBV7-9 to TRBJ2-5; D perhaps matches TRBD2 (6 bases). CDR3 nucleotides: TGTGCCAGCAGCTCGTTGGGGAGCGGGCCGTCCCAGTACTTC. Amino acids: CASSSLGSGPSQYF.